This T cell receptor beta chain appears in the sequencing data of a study of early T cells in non-severe SARS-CoV-2 infection. Study summary: Sequencing of bulk RNA from unsorted whole blood was done, without chain pairing.

Unique molecular identifiers were added to individual cDNA molecules. TCRdb re-called the 5' RACE reads with MiXCR, one entry per CDR3 protein. The sample has tens of thousands of distinct CDR3 sequences, 20% to 25% seen once. There are many counts of this clonotype. Its antigen is unidentified. CDR1 and CDR2 from the germline V gene are SGHTA and FQGTGA. This CDR3 has 15 residues. V was clipped by 2 bases and J by 6 bases, with 14 bases between them. Overall study findings and caveats: CD4 and private specificities were missed by VDJdb matching, which favored anti-spike CD8 responses.

The receptor was derived from an adult who was a healthcare worker with PCR-confirmed SARS-CoV-2 infection or an uninfected control (not recorded which). The chain couples TRBV7-3 to TRBJ2-1; tentative D call: TRBD2 (7 bases). The sample in question was whole blood, obtained at baseline. The DNA of the CDR3 is TGTGCCAGCAGCTTATGGGGGGGCTCGTTCAATGAGCAGTTCTTC. Translation: CASSLWGGSFNEQFF.